This TCR beta chain was captured by sequencing in a study of CD8+ T cells in alopecia areata. Regarding the study as a whole: Resident alphabeta T cells of normal skin are also sequenced in scalp samples.

A note on this clone: The antigen is unknown.

V shed 1 base and J shed 1 base, with 11 bases lying between them. The CDR3 extends over 15 amino acids. Germline CDR1 reads SGDLS; CDR2 reads YYNGEE. Extracted from the samples, RNA was reverse transcribed into cDNA to serve as the sequencing template. TCRdb keeps only in-frame clones here, not all; method: immunoSEQ multiplex PCR. The sample has approximately 58,000 clones, about 44% seen once. The sample comprised NKG2D-low CD8+ T cells sorted from blood. The chain couples TRBV9 to TRBJ1-1; possible D gene TRBD1, 6 bases. This sequence originates from a human donor with alopecia areata. The CDR3 region has the DNA TGTGCCAGCAGCGTATCGCGGGGGGCGAACACTGAAGCTTTCTTT. Translated, it gives CASSVSRGANTEAFF.